These T cell receptor beta chains were read from a single sample in a study of identical twins. TCRdb redid the calling of the 5' RACE reads with MiXCR, one entry per CDR3 protein. The repertoire consists of over 550,000 distinct CDR3 sequences, with about 7% occurring once and the leading ten covering about 1.6%. The same sample was also used in a study of yellow fever vaccine responses in identical twins.

Sequencing used PBMCs. These receptors were obtained from a woman aged 18-29 years in good health. Both conserved end residues are part of each CDR3. The D gene is left open where the match is weak. Size is omitted from some rows. Given values are once, few, many or a class for expanded clones.

D: NA
size: few
J: TRBJ2-5
V: TRBV3-1
DNA: TGTGCCAGCAGCCAACAGGCACTTCGAGGCGAGACCCAGTACTTC
CDR3: CASSQQALRGETQYF

D: NA
size: NA
J: TRBJ1-4
V: TRBV4-2
DNA: TGTGCCAGCAGCCCTACGGGACACCTTGCAGTAGAAAAACTGTTTTTT
CDR3: CASSPTGHLAVEKLFF

D: NA
size: NA
J: TRBJ2-7
V: TRBV10-2
DNA: TGCGCCAGCAGTGAGGCTCAGGGAACGTGGGAGCAGTACTTC
CDR3: CASSEAQGTWEQYF

D: TRBD1
size: few
J: TRBJ1-1
V: TRBV20-1
DNA: TGCAGTGCTAGTTACCCAGGGGGCGAAGCTTTCTTT
CDR3: CSASYPGGEAFF

D: NA
size: many
J: TRBJ2-3
V: TRBV11-2
DNA: TGTGCCAGCAGCTTAGAGGCAGGGTCGGCAGATACGCAGTATTTT
CDR3: CASSLEAGSADTQYF

D: NA
size: many
J: TRBJ2-3
V: TRBV12-3/TRBV12-4
DNA: TGTGCCAGCAGTTTTGGTCCTGGGGATACGCAGTATTTT
CDR3: CASSFGPGDTQYF

D: NA
size: few
J: TRBJ2-1
V: TRBV3-1
DNA: TGTGCCAGCAGCCAAGAAGGGTTTAAGAGTGAGCAGTTCTTC
CDR3: CASSQEGFKSEQFF

D: NA
size: many
J: TRBJ1-5
V: TRBV5-1
DNA: TGCGCCAGCAGCCCTGACAGCTATCAGCCCCAGCATTTT
CDR3: CASSPDSYQPQHF

D: TRBD2
size: few
J: TRBJ2-2
V: TRBV6-5
DNA: TGTGCCAGCAGTTACCCCCTAGCGGAGGGTACCGGGGAGCTGTTTTTT
CDR3: CASSYPLAEGTGELFF

D: NA
size: many
J: TRBJ1-3
V: TRBV4-1
DNA: TGCGCCAGCAGCCTTCCCCGGACCTCTGGAAACACCATATATTTT
CDR3: CASSLPRTSGNTIYF

D: NA
size: many
J: TRBJ1-1
V: TRBV12-3/TRBV12-4
DNA: TGTGCCAGCACCCCACAGGTTATGGACACTGAAGCTTTCTTT
CDR3: CASTPQVMDTEAFF

D: NA
size: NA
J: TRBJ1-6
V: TRBV25-1
DNA: TGTGCCAGCAGTGAATCCTCCGCGGGGGTGGGTTCACCCCTCCACTTT
CDR3: CASSESSAGVGSPLHF